This TCR beta chain was sequenced in a study of T cell responses to AZD1222 COVID-19 vaccine. Only in-frame clones appear in the TCRdb table, and some are missing; sequencing was by immunoSEQ multiplex PCR. Of about 110,000 clones listed, about 89% are singletons. For this clone: Its cognate antigen is unknown.

Germline V gene data show CDR1 as LGHNT and CDR2 as FRNRAP. The CDR3 extends over 13 amino acids. Trimming cost V 3 bases and J 3 bases, with 8 bases left between them. Broader study findings: Repertoire sampling was restricted to post-peak T cell response timepoints. Donors were chiefly white British, with a greater number of females, and clonal diversity was perhaps underestimated. In the spike-specific TCR repertoire, nearly half reportedly target unmutated variant regions.

The chain employs TRBV12-5 and TRBJ1-1; D unclear. The clonotype originates from an adult in good health. The starting material was peripheral blood, obtained on day 0 of AZD1222 vaccination. The CDR3 DNA reads as TGTGCTAGTGGTTTTTGGTCACACACTGAAGCTTTCTTT. Its translation: CASGFWSHTEAFF.